This T cell receptor (beta chain) was sequenced for a study of PD-1 blockade in classical Hodgkin lymphoma. Regarding the study as a whole: Baseline diversity in complete responders resembled that of newly diagnosed patients.

The repertoire was sequenced with immunoSEQ multiplex PCR; TCRdb's copy has only in-frame clones and lacks some. The data contain around 50,000 clones, 75% to 95% of them seen just once; the ten biggest clones take up roughly a tenth. Details on this clone: Its antigen remains unidentified.

Relapse was seen in all patients after autologous stem cell transplantation, and brentuximab vedotin exposure was variable. From germline, CDR1 is MNHNY and CDR2 SVGAGI (reference sequence). The CDR3 runs 14 residues. V was clipped by 8 bases and J by 8 bases, with 21 bases between them. The starting material was peripheral blood mononuclear cells (PBMCs), obtained before the second cycle of nivolumab. V gene TRBV6-6 combines with J gene TRBJ1-2; weak D call: TRBD1 (5 bases). This TCR was sampled from a human donor with classical Hodgkin lymphoma. The chain's CDR3 is CASGETATARGYTF. DNA for the CDR3: TGTGCCAGCGGGGAGACAGCTACCGCGCGGGGCTACACCTTC.